These 29 T cell receptor beta chains were sequenced from one sample in a study of early T cells in non-severe SARS-CoV-2 infection. TCRdb fed the 5' RACE reads into MiXCR, producing one record per CDR3 protein. The sample has some 46,000 distinct CDR3 sequences, roughly 10% seen once. Sequencing was carried out using whole blood. Every receptor here comes from an adult who was a healthcare worker with PCR-confirmed SARS-CoV-2 infection or an uninfected control (not recorded which).

This clonotype has just a few counts. This chain joins TRBV9 and TRBJ2-7; 9 nucleotides match TRBD2. Unmatched junction bases numbered 7, after V lost 3 bases and J lost 3 bases. The CDR3 extends over 15 amino acids. Germline CDR1 and CDR2: SGDLS and YYNGEE. CDR3 sequence reads: CASSAREGLGYEQYF. Written as DNA, the CDR3 is TGTGCCAGCAGCGCGCGGGAGGGACTTGGCTACGAGCAGTACTTC.

The rearrangement uses TRBV5-1 and TRBJ2-7, with 8 bases aligning to TRBD1. The V and J ends lost 3 bases and 1 base, in that order; junction bases with no gene match: 6. There are 15 residues in the CDR3. The germline V gene encodes CDR1 SGHRS and CDR2 YFSETQ. CDR3 loop: CASSWSTGGSYEQYF. As DNA, the CDR3 is TGCGCCAGCAGCTGGTCCACAGGGGGATCCTACGAGCAGTACTTC.

The V and J genes are TRBV18 and TRBJ2-1; D may be TRBD1 (5 bases). Germline assignment: CDR1 KGHSH and CDR2 LQKENI. V was pared by 3 bases and J by 13 bases, with 16 bases between. This CDR3 contains 13 residues. CDR3 sequence: CASSPPSGQAQFF. As DNA, the CDR3 is TGTGCCAGCTCACCCCCGTCCGGACAAGCCCAGTTCTTC.

At least ten counts were recorded for this clonotype. The V call is TRBV29-1, the J call TRBJ2-7; D is possibly TRBD1 or TRBD2 (5 bases each). V lost 2 bases, J lost 4 bases, and 21 bases lay in between. CDR1 and CDR2 from the germline V gene are SQVTM and ANQGSEA. The CDR3 runs to 16 residues. The CDR3 DNA reads TGCAGCGTTGAATGGTGGGTAGAAGGGGACCTTTACGAGCAGTACTTC. This gives the protein CSVEWWVEGDLYEQYF.

This clonotype was counted at least ten times. The chain carries TRBV24-1 and TRBJ2-5, with a tentative D call TRBD1 (6 bases). CDR1 KGHDR and CDR2 SFDVKD come from the germline V gene. CDR3 size: 15 residues. V lost 2 bases and J lost 3, with 12 bases in between. CDR3 in DNA: TGTGCCACCAGTGATTCCAGCAGGGGAAAAGAGACCCAGTACTTC. Residues: CATSDSSRGKETQYF.

This clonotype has only a few counts. Written as DNA, the CDR3 is TGCAGCGCGCTGAGAGTCACAGATACGCAGTATTTT. It specifies CSALRVTDTQYF. The chain has TRBV29-1 and TRBJ2-3, with unresolved D. The CDR3 has 12 residues. V dropped 7 bases and J dropped 2 bases, with 10 bases sitting between them. CDR1 and CDR2 from the germline V gene are SQVTM and ANQGSEA.

This clonotype has ten or more counts. The J gene is TRBJ2-1, the V gene TRBV11-1; 8 positions match TRBD2. The CDR3 has 23 residues. Germline CDR1 is SGHAT and CDR2 is FQDESV (reference sequence). Trimming at V came to 5 bases and at J to 0 bases, leaving 27 bases not matched to a gene. CDR3 protein: CASSHPGSVAGGTPKDSYNEQFF. As DNA, the CDR3 is TGTGCCAGCAGCCACCCGGGAAGTGTGGCGGGAGGTACCCCTAAAGACTCCTACAATGAGCAGTTCTTC. The whole variable domain, filled in from reference TRBV11-1 and TRBJ2-1, reads EAEVAQSPRYKITEKSQAVAFWCDPISGHATLYWYRQILGQGPELLVQFQDESVVDDSQLPKDRFSAERLKGVDSTLKIQPAELGDSAMYLCASSHPGSVAGGTPKDSYNEQFFGPGTRLTVL.

This chain uses TRBV6-5 with TRBJ2-4, with 10 nucleotides matching TRBD1. V trimming: 5 bases; J trimming: 1 base; junction bases outside the gene matches: 8. This CDR3 has 17 amino acids. Germline V gene data show CDR1 as MNHEY and CDR2 as SVGAGI. The CDR3 is CASSPTGTGAAKNIQYF. The CDR3 nucleotides are TGTGCCAGCAGTCCAACCGGGACAGGGGCGGCCAAAAACATTCAGTACTTC.

The chain links TRBV28 to TRBJ2-7, with 7 bases matching TRBD1. CDR1 and CDR2 from the germline V gene are MDHEN and SYDVKM. The V segment lost 5 bases and the J segment 2 bases; nucleotides outside the gene matches: 9. The CDR3 sequence is 15 residues long. In DNA, the CDR3 is TGTGCCAGCAGTCCCCGGGACAGAGGTACCTACGAGCAGTACTTC. The encoded protein is CASSPRDRGTYEQYF.

This clonotype has more than one count but fewer than ten. The CDR3 DNA reads TGCAGCGTTTCAGGGGTTGAGACCCAGTACTTC. Protein: CSVSGVETQYF. The rearrangement links TRBV29-1 to TRBJ2-5; tentative D call: TRBD1 (6 bases). The length of the CDR3 is 11 residues. Germline CDR1 SQVTM, CDR2 ANQGSEA. V was cut by 5 bases and J by 5 bases, with 9 bases left in between.

This clonotype was found a few times. The V gene is TRBV20-1, the J gene TRBJ2-1; D is unclear. Trimming cost V 3 bases and J 0 bases, with 12 bases left between them. The CDR3 contains 15 residues. The germline CDR1 and CDR2 sequences are DFQATT and SNEGSKA (reference sequence). CDR3 nucleotides: TGCAGTGCTAGTTCGGCTGAAAGCTCCTACAATGAGCAGTTCTTC. This encodes CSASSAESSYNEQFF.

The gene calls are TRBV5-1 and TRBJ2-7; no clear D. Deletions cut 0 bases from V and 2 bases from J, with 12 bases between. CDR3 length: 15 amino acids. Germline CDR1 reads SGHRS; CDR2 reads YFSETQ. CDR3 region: CASSLAEDATYEQYF. In nucleotides, the CDR3 is TGCGCCAGCAGCTTGGCCGAGGATGCAACCTACGAGCAGTACTTC.

V gene TRBV24-1 combines with J gene TRBJ2-1, with 7 bases lining up with TRBD2. After removal of 3 bases from V and 0 bases from J, the junction contained 10 bases not matched to a gene. The CDR3 sequence is 18 residues long. From germline, CDR1 is KGHDR and CDR2 SFDVKD. The DNA for the CDR3 is TGTGCCACCAGTGATCACTCTAGCGGCCTGGGCTCCTACAATGAGCAGTTCTTC. Translating gives CATSDHSSGLGSYNEQFF.

In this sample, this clonotype turned up many times. This chain links TRBV29-1 with TRBJ2-5; D not certain. V gave up 4 bases and J gave up 4 bases, with 10 bases separating them. The germline V gene encodes CDR1 SQVTM and CDR2 ANQGSEA. The CDR3 extends over 12 amino acids. This chain's CDR3 is CSVVYGSETQYF. The CDR3 DNA sequence: TGCAGCGTTGTTTACGGGTCAGAGACCCAGTACTTC.

The rearrangement links TRBV6-2 or TRBV6-3 to TRBJ1-1; D is possibly TRBD1 (5 bases). This CDR3 has 15 residues. Germline values: CDR1 MNHEY, CDR2 SVGEGT. The V end was cut by 4 bases, the J end by 11 bases, with 23 bases between. Here the CDR3 reads CASSSPHGHNTVAFF. The CDR3 nucleotides read TGTGCCAGCAGTTCCCCACATGGACACAATACGGTTGCTTTCTTT.

The genes are TRBV27 and TRBJ2-7; TRBD1 aligns across 12 bases. J was trimmed by 6 bases and V by 5 bases; bases with no gene match: 8. The germline V gene has CDR1 MNHEY and CDR2 SMNVEV (reference sequence). The CDR3 contains 15 residues. The CDR3 coding sequence is TGTGCCAGCAGTCTAACCGGGACAGGGGGCGCCGAGCAGTACTTC. Its protein product is CASSLTGTGGAEQYF.

This clonotype was detected many times. J is TRBJ2-3 and V is TRBV10-3; 7 bases match TRBD2. This CDR3 comprises 12 residues. The ends lost 6 bases at V and 4 bases at J; junction bases unmatched: 1. Germline CDR1 is ENHRY and CDR2 is SYGVKD. The CDR3 loop is CAIRAGADTQYF. In DNA, the CDR3 is TGTGCCATCAGGGCGGGAGCAGATACGCAGTATTTT.

This clonotype was observed a handful of times. V usage is TRBV29-1 and J usage is TRBJ2-2; a possible D gene is TRBD1 (5 bases). CDR3 size: 13 residues. Between the trimmed V and J ends, which lost 6 bases and 4 bases, there was a span of 12 bases. The V gene's germline CDR1 is SQVTM and CDR2 ANQGSEA. CDR3 coding DNA: TGCAGCGTCGTGGTGGGGCTCACCGGGGAGCTGTTTTTT. Translated, it gives CSVVVGLTGELFF.

This clonotype was detected ten times or more. This chain connects TRBV5-1 to TRBJ2-2; D remains ambiguous. CDR3 length equals 14 residues. Germline lookup yields CDR1 SGHRS and CDR2 YFSETQ. Trimming stripped 0 bases from V and 1 base from J, with 4 bases between. The CDR3 DNA follows: TGCGCCAGCAGCTTGGGCCAGAACACCGGGGAGCTGTTTTTT. This translates into CASSLGQNTGELFF.

The table lists this clonotype with many counts. This chain uses TRBV12-3 or TRBV12-4 with TRBJ2-2; 8 positions match TRBD2. CDR3 length: 18 amino acids. Trimming removed 3 bases from V and 5 bases from J; junction bases left unmatched: 14. The CDR3 sequence is CASSFLVGVSGTTGELFF. The CDR3, as DNA: TGTGCCAGCAGTTTTTTGGTTGGGGTTAGCGGGACTACCGGGGAGCTGTTTTTT.

Ten or more counts support this clonotype. The rearrangement joins TRBV7-9 to TRBJ2-7, with D possibly TRBD1 on 6 matching bases. This CDR3 comprises 14 residues. Germline V gene data show CDR1 as SEHNR and CDR2 as FQNEAQ (reference sequence). V lost 5 bases and J 3 bases, leaving 14 bases between the germline ends. The CDR3 coding sequence is TGTGCCAGCAGCCCCGACAGGCAAGTCTACGAGCAGTACTTC. It translates to CASSPDRQVYEQYF.

This clonotype was found many times. The V and J genes are TRBV3-1 and TRBJ2-7; D not resolved. V lost 0 bases to trimming and J lost 3 bases, with 3 bases between them. CDR1 and CDR2 (germline): LGHDT, YNNKEL (reference sequence). The CDR3 is made up of 12 amino acids. CDR3 amino acids: CASSQDRYEQYF. CDR3 bases: TGTGCCAGCAGCCAAGATCGCTACGAGCAGTACTTC.

This clonotype was seen at least ten times. The chain joins TRBV3-2 to TRBJ2-3. TRBV3-2 is a documented pseudogene. The CDR3 totals 13 residues. In DNA, the CDR3 is TGTGCCAGCAGACACCAAGGCTCAGATACGCAGTATTTT. Translation gives CASRHQGSDTQYF.

At least ten counts were recorded for this clonotype. This chain links TRBV29-1 with TRBJ2-7; TRBD2 might be the D (6 bases). With 6 bases removed from V and 0 bases from J, the gap between germline ends came to 12 bases. CDR1 and CDR2 (germline): SQVTM, ANQGSEA. The CDR3 extends over 13 amino acids. The CDR3 protein is CSVVSGRSYEQYF. The CDR3 DNA reads TGCAGCGTCGTTAGCGGACGCTCCTACGAGCAGTACTTC.

This clonotype was seen ten or more times. The chain joins TRBV13 to TRBJ2-7; 8 bases are a match to TRBD2. Germline V gene data show CDR1 as PRHDT and CDR2 as FYEKMQ (reference sequence). The CDR3 is 15 amino acids. Losses at the gene ends were 1 base for V and 0 bases for J; bases not matched to a gene: 2. CDR3 nucleotides: TGTGCCAGCAGCTTAGCGGGAGGGCCCTCCTACGAGCAGTACTTC. It is translated as CASSLAGGPSYEQYF.

This clonotype was found a few times. This chain uses TRBV4-3 with TRBJ2-3, with a weak D call TRBD1 (5 bases). This CDR3 spans 15 amino acids. V lost 0 bases to trimming and J lost 4 bases, with 11 bases between them. CDR1 and CDR2 from the germline V gene are LGHNA and YSLEER. The CDR3 bases are TGCGCCAGCAGCCAAGATCGGTCAGGGTCAGATACGCAGTATTTT. Its translation: CASSQDRSGSDTQYF.

This clonotype was seen at least ten times. J is TRBJ2-1 and V is TRBV28; 8 positions match TRBD2. V was clipped by 6 bases and J by 6 bases; unmatched bases: 10. This CDR3 has 15 amino acids. Germline V gives CDR1 MDHEN, CDR2 SYDVKM. This CDR3 reads CASSSAGAPSNEQFF. For the CDR3, the DNA is TGTGCCAGCAGCTCAGCGGGAGCCCCAAGCAATGAGCAGTTCTTC. Using reference TRBV28 and TRBJ2-1 for the parts outside the CDR3, the full variable domain is DVKVTQSSRYLVKRTGEKVFLECVQDMDHENMFWYRQDPGLGLRLIYFSYDVKMKEKGDIPEGYSVSREKKERFSLILESASTNQTSMYLCASSSAGAPSNEQFFGPGTRLTVL.

This clonotype was picked up many times. This chain uses TRBV20-1 with TRBJ2-4; D may correspond to TRBD1 or TRBD2 (5 bases each). Trimming shortened V by 0 bases and J by 3 bases, and 15 bases separated the two germline ends. Germline V gene data show CDR1 as DFQATT and CDR2 as SNEGSKA (reference sequence). This CDR3 has 16 amino acids. The CDR3 spells CSARDFRGAGKNIQYF. In DNA, the CDR3 is TGCAGTGCTAGAGATTTCAGAGGGGCAGGCAAAAACATTCAGTACTTC.

This sequence joins TRBV20-1 and TRBJ1-5; D is unresolved. Germline V lookup: CDR1 DFQATT, CDR2 SNEGSKA (reference sequence). This CDR3 is 16 amino acids long. V was cut by 1 base and J by 2 bases, with 15 bases left in between. Written as DNA, the CDR3 is TGCAGTGCTAGAGCCCGACTCCCAGGTGGCAATCAGCCCCAGCATTTT. Encoded protein: CSARARLPGGNQPQHF.